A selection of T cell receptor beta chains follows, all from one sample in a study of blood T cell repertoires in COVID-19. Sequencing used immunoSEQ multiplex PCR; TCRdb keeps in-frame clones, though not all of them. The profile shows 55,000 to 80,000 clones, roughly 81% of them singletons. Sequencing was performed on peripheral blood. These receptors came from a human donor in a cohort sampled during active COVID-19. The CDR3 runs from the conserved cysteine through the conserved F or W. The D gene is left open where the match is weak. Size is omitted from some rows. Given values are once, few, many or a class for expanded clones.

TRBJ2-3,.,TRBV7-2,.,CASSLRGGGGLSTDTQYF,TGTGCCAGCAGCTTAAGAGGTGGTGGCGGGCTAAGCACAGATACGCAGTATTTT
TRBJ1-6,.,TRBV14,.,CASSQATGNNSPLHF,TGTGCCAGCAGCCAGGCCACAGGGAACAATTCACCCCTCCACTTT
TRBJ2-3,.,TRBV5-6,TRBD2,CASSLWEGSAYLDTQYF,TGTGCCAGCAGCTTGTGGGAGGGGAGTGCATACCTCGATACGCAGTATTTT
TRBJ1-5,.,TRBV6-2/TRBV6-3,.,CASSYSPGEYQPQHF,TGTGCCAGCAGTTACTCACCGGGAGAATATCAGCCCCAGCATTTT
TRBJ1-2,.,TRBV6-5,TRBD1,CASSYGTGGHYGYTF,TGTGCCAGCAGTTACGGAACAGGGGGGCACTATGGCTACACCTTC
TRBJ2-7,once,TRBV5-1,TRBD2,CASSGGLAGGSGYEQYF,TGCGCCAGCAGCGGGGGACTAGCGGGAGGGTCTGGCTACGAGCAGTACTTC
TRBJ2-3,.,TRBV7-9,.,CASSLGWTEQVTDTQYF,TGTGCCAGCAGCTTAGGCTGGACAGAACAAGTCACAGATACGCAGTATTTT
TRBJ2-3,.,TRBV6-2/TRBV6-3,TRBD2,CASSFDSGRGGTDTQYF,TGTGCCAGCAGTTTCGACAGCGGGAGAGGCGGCACAGATACGCAGTATTTT
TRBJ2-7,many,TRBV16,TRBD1,CASSHSGQTYEQYF,TGTGCCAGCAGCCACTCGGGACAGACCTACGAGCAGTACTTC
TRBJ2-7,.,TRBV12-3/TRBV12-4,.,CASSEGPEQYF,TGTGCCAGCAGTGAGGGTCCCGAGCAGTACTTC
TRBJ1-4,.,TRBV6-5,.,CASRRQGTEKLFF,TGTGCCAGCAGGCGGCAGGGGACTGAAAAACTGTTTTTT
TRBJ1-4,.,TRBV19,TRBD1,CASKRDRVDREKLFF,TGTGCCAGTAAGAGAGACAGGGTCGATCGGGAAAAACTGTTTTTT
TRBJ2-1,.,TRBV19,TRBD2,CASSIGLAGDSYNEQFF,TGTGCCAGTAGTATAGGGCTAGCGGGAGACTCCTACAATGAGCAGTTCTTC
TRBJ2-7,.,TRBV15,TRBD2,CATSRATSGGKGYEQYF,TGTGCCACCAGCAGAGCCACTAGCGGGGGGAAGGGGTACGAGCAGTACTTC
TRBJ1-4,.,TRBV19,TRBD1,CASNPGKGAPATNEKLFF,TGTGCCAGTAACCCTGGTAAGGGGGCTCCTGCAACTAATGAAAAACTGTTTTTT
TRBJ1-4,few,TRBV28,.,CASSLRRGGEKLFF,TGTGCCAGCAGTTTAAGGAGAGGAGGTGAAAAACTGTTTTTT
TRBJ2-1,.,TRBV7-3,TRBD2,CASSINPTGTSGYNEQFF,TGTGCCAGCAGCATCAACCCGACCGGGACTAGCGGATACAATGAGCAGTTCTTC
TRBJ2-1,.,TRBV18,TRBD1,CASSLTRTGEQFF,TGTGCCAGCTCATTGACGAGGACAGGTGAGCAGTTCTTC
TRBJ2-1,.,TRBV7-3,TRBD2,CASSSGLAGGKQFF,TGTGCCAGCAGCTCGGGACTAGCGGGAGGGAAGCAGTTCTTC
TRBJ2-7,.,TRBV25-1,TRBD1,CASSGAGQGRYEQYF,TGTGCCAGCAGTGGGGCGGGACAGGGGCGCTACGAGCAGTACTTC
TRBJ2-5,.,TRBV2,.,CASSGTAQETQYF,TGTGCCAGCAGTGGGACAGCCCAAGAGACCCAGTACTTC
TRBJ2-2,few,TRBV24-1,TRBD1,CAAGDSNTGELFF,TGTGCCGCCGGGGACAGTAACACCGGGGAGCTGTTTTTT
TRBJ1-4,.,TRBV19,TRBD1,CASSAKGQGARKLFF,TGTGCCAGTAGCGCAAAGGGGCAGGGGGCGAGAAAACTGTTTTTT
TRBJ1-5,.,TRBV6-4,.,CASSDSMTELSNQPQHF,TGTGCCAGCAGTGACTCGATGACAGAACTTAGCAATCAGCCCCAGCATTTT
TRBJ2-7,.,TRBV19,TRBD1,CASKGDRGDPADEQYF,TGTGCCAGTAAGGGGGACAGGGGGGACCCCGCGGACGAGCAGTACTTC
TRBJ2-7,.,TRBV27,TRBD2,CANRSSGEPYEQYF,TGTGCCAACCGGTCTAGCGGGGAACCCTACGAGCAGTACTTC
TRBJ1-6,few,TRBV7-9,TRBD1,CASSPQTGVNNSPLHF,TGTGCCAGCAGCCCCCAGACAGGGGTAAATAATTCACCCCTCCACTTT
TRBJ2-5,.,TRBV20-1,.,CSVIRVETQYF,TGCAGTGTCATCCGCGTCGAGACCCAGTACTTC
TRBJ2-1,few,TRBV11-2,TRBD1,CASSRFLSGQGGNEQFF,TGTGCCAGCAGTCGCTTCCTTTCGGGACAGGGTGGCAATGAGCAGTTCTTC
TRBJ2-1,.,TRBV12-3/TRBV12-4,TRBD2,CASTTSGNNEQFF,TGTGCCAGCACCACTAGCGGGAACAATGAGCAGTTCTTC
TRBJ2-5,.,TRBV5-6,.,CASSWALGETQYF,TGTGCCAGCAGCTGGGCTTTAGGAGAGACCCAGTACTTC
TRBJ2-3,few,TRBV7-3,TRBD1,CASSPTGGGADTQYF,TGTGCCAGCAGCCCTACAGGGGGCGGGGCAGATACGCAGTATTTT
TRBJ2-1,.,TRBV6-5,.,CASSYSNPRNGKQFF,TGTGCCAGCAGTTACTCGAATCCGCGGAACGGGAAGCAGTTCTTC
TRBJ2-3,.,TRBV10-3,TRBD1,CAMRRQGSTDTQYF,TGTGCCATGCGCCGACAGGGTAGCACAGATACGCAGTATTTT
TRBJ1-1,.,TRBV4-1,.,CASSVAGTEAFF,TGCGCCAGCAGCGTCGCAGGGACTGAAGCTTTCTTT
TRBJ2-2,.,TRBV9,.,CASSVSGNTGELFF,TGTGCCAGCAGCGTTTCGGGGAACACCGGGGAGCTGTTTTTT
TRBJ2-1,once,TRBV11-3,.,CASSLDPSYNEQFF,TGTGCCAGCAGCTTAGATCCCAGCTACAATGAGCAGTTCTTC
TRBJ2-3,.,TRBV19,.,CASNDRSPSTDTQYF,TGTGCCAGTAATGATCGGAGTCCTAGCACAGATACGCAGTATTTT
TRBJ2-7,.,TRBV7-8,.,CASSLGGRVEQYF,TGTGCCAGCAGCTTAGGAGGCAGGGTCGAGCAGTACTTC
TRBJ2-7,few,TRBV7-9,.,CASSLGTGEQYF,TGTGCCAGCAGCTTAGGTACTGGCGAGCAGTACTTC
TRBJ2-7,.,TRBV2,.,CASSVSYEQYF,TGTGCCAGCAGTGTGTCATACGAGCAGTACTTC
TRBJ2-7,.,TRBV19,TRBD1,CASSTWDREDEQYF,TGTGCCAGTAGTACCTGGGACAGGGAGGACGAGCAGTACTTC
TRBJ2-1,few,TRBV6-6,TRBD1,CASSYFQGAQNEQFF,TGTGCCAGCAGTTACTTTCAGGGGGCGCAGAATGAGCAGTTCTTC
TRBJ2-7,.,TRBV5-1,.,CASTTGAEQYF,TGCGCCAGCACCACTGGGGCCGAGCAGTACTTC
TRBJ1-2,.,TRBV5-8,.,CASSLATGYGYTF,TGTGCCAGCAGCTTGGCCACAGGCTATGGCTACACCTTC
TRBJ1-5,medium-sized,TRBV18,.,CASASGGPPEPQHF,TGTGCCAGCGCTTCGGGGGGGCCCCCTGAGCCCCAGCATTTT
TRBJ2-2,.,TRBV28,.,CASSLGGNTGELFF,TGTGCCAGCAGTTTAGGCGGGAACACCGGGGAGCTGTTTTTT
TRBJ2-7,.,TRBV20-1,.,CSAGAGEQYF,TGCAGTGCCGGGGCGGGGGAGCAGTACTTC
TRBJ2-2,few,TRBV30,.,CAWTGGERAGELFF,TGTGCCTGGACCGGAGGGGAGAGGGCCGGGGAGCTGTTTTTT
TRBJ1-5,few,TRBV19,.,CASTPGWGGAPNQPQHF,TGTGCCAGTACCCCGGGGTGGGGGGGTGCTCCAAATCAGCCCCAGCATTTT
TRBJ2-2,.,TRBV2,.,CASDEGTFNTGELFF,TGTGCCAGCGACGAAGGGACATTCAACACCGGGGAGCTGTTTTTT
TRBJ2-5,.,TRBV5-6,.,CASSRALNPEDWETQYF,TGTGCCAGCAGCCGCGCACTGAACCCCGAGGATTGGGAGACCCAGTACTTC
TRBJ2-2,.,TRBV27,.,CASSLSLFTGELFF,TGTGCCAGCAGTTTATCCCTTTTCACCGGGGAGCTGTTTTTT
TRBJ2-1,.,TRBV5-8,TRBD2,CASSLGTSGARRDEQFF,TGTGCCAGCAGCCTGGGGACTAGCGGGGCCCGTAGGGATGAGCAGTTCTTC
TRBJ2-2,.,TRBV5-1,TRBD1,CASTYRGLSVPGELFF,TGCGCCAGCACATACAGGGGATTGAGCGTTCCCGGGGAGCTGTTTTTT
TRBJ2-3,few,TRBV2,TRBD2,CASSGLALSTDTQYF,TGTGCCAGCAGTGGACTAGCGCTAAGCACAGATACGCAGTATTTT
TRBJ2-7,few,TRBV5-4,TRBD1,CASSLRGTGTYEQYF,TGTGCCAGCAGCTTGCGGGGGACAGGGACCTACGAGCAGTACTTC